The sequence of this TCR beta chain was determined in a study of shared clonotypes between healthy human individuals. Study-level findings and limits: Represented diversity (both genetic and exposure-history) was limited by the small number of donors. Non-shared clonotypes were found to have lower generation probabilities than the clonotypes that were shared by all four of the sorted-subset donors.

Profiled with immunoSEQ multiplex PCR; TCRdb holds only in-frame clones, not every one. This sample yields 850,000 to 1,200,000 clones, of which about three quarters are seen a single time; around 1.5% belongs to the top ten. Germline assignment: CDR1 SGHAT and CDR2 FQNNGV. The CDR3 consists of 15 residues. The V end lost 0 bases, the J end lost 5 bases, and 12 bases lay between the germline ends. This clone appeared once. The antigen remains unidentified. This clonotype was obtained from a man younger than 35 in good health. The material sequenced was memory CD4+ T cells sorted from blood. Sample subset: CD45RA-negative fraction. This sequence joins TRBV11-2 and TRBJ2-3, with a possible D match to TRBD2 (5 bases). In DNA form, the CDR3 reads TGTGCCAGCAGCTTAGAGCTCCTAGCACGAGATACGCAGTATTTT. Amino acids: CASSLELLARDTQYF.